This T cell receptor (beta chain) came from a study of T cell responses to AZD1222 COVID-19 vaccine. V lost 6 bases to trimming and J lost 2 bases, with 19 bases between them. CDR3 size: 16 residues. CDR1 and CDR2 (germline): KGHSH, LQKENI. Worth noting for this clone: Its antigen is as yet unknown.

General study results and limits: Nearly half of the spike-specific TCRs reportedly recognize variant regions that carry no mutations.

Produced via immunoSEQ multiplex PCR; TCRdb's table is partial and in-frame only. Found here are roughly 120,000 clones, approximately 88% of them singletons; the top ten hold under 6.5%. The sequence derives from an adult in good health. This specimen consisted of peripheral blood, obtained on day 0 of AZD1222 vaccination. The V and J genes are TRBV18 and TRBJ1-2; tentatively, D is TRBD1 (6 bases). The CDR3 DNA is TGTGCCAGCTCGCCTGAGGCCTGGGGGCTGAACTATGGCTACACCTTC. Its translation is CASSPEAWGLNYGYTF. The entire variable domain, with the rest obtained from reference TRBV18 and TRBJ1-2, is as follows: NAGVMQNPRHLVRRRGQEARLRCSPMKGHSHVYWYRQLPEEGLKFMVYLQKENIIDESGMPKERFSAEFPKEGPSILRIQQVVRGDSAAYFCASSPEAWGLNYGYTFGSGTRLTVV.